A single sample is the source of the 21 T cell receptor beta chains below, sequenced in a study of T cells after yellow fever vaccination (dated by TCRdb to about 2019). The label giving this sample's treatment or condition can be read as: live attenuated yellow fever vaccine strain. The library relied on 5' RACE. Sequencing relied on an Illumina HiSeq 2500. The public reads were reanalyzed by TCRdb: fastp trimming at Q25, MiXCR alignment, in-frame beta chains only. Records with the same CDR3 protein are collapsed into one entry carrying the most frequent genes and DNA. A total of some 560,000 distinct CDR3 sequences appear in this sample, about 19% of them only once. The ten largest account for 14% of the sample. The specimen comprised PBMCs, sampled 15 days after the yellow fever booster vaccination. The receptor set was obtained from a man aged 25-40 years who received the YFV17D yellow fever vaccine.

In its sample, this clonotype was seen a few times. The chain links TRBV2 to TRBJ2-4; tentatively, D is TRBD2 (5 bases). Trimming removed 8 bases from V and 0 bases from J, with 20 bases in between. Germline V lookup: CDR1 SNHLY, CDR2 FYNNEI. CDR3 length equals 17 residues. The CDR3, as DNA: TGTGCCAGCGCGGTGGGTGGGGTAGGAGGAGCCAAAAACATTCAGTACTTC. Translation gives CASAVGGVGGAKNIQYF. Full variable domain (remainder filled in from reference TRBV2 and TRBJ2-4): EPEVTQTPSHQVTQMGQEVILRCVPISNHLYFYWYRQILGQKVEFLVSFYNNEISEKSEIFDDQFSVERPDGSNFTLKIRSTKLEDSAMYFCASAVGGVGGAKNIQYFGAGTRLSVL.

The CDR3 DNA is TGTGCCAGCAAAGCGAACACCGGGGAGCTGTTTTTT. It codes for CASKANTGELFF. The chain combines TRBV12-3 or TRBV12-4 with TRBJ2-2, with D unresolved. V was clipped by 7 bases and J by 0 bases, with 3 bases between them. The CDR3 contains 12 residues.

This clonotype was detected only a few times. V is TRBV27 and J is TRBJ1-6; weak D call: TRBD1 (6 bases). The germline V gene encodes CDR1 MNHEY and CDR2 SMNVEV (reference sequence). The CDR3 consists of 16 residues. Trimming pared 0 bases from V and 9 bases from J, leaving 15 bases between. CDR3 residues: CASSLSGRGEGSPLHF. CDR3 sequence (DNA): TGTGCCAGCAGTTTATCGGGCAGGGGAGAAGGTTCACCCCTCCACTTT.

This chain uses TRBV12-3 or TRBV12-4 with TRBJ2-7, with 13 nucleotides matching TRBD2. J was trimmed by 6 bases and V by 4 bases; bases with no gene match: 3. The CDR3 extends over 14 amino acids. DNA for the CDR3: TGTGCCAGCAGTTGGGGGACTAGCGGGACCGAGCAGTACTTC. It is translated as CASSWGTSGTEQYF.

This clonotype was seen only a few times. V gene TRBV20-1 combines with J gene TRBJ2-3; TRBD2 matches at 10 bases. The CDR3 runs 16 residues. V dropped 0 bases and J dropped 2; count of bases not matched to a gene: 5. Germline V gene lookup returns CDR1 DFQATT and CDR2 SNEGSKA (reference sequence). CDR3 bases: TGCAGTGCTAGAGACCCCGGGACTAGCGACACAGATACGCAGTATTTT. It is translated as CSARDPGTSDTDTQYF.

The chain has TRBV29-1 and TRBJ2-3; D ambiguous. Trimming pared 5 bases from V and 3 bases from J, leaving 6 bases between. The CDR3 is made up of 11 amino acids. Germline V gene lookup returns CDR1 SQVTM and CDR2 ANQGSEA. The CDR3 spells CSVPATDTQYF. The CDR3 nucleotides are TGCAGCGTTCCTGCGACAGATACGCAGTATTTT.

This clonotype was observed a few times. The chain employs TRBV7-7 and TRBJ2-5; TRBD1 or TRBD2 may be the D gene (5 bases each). This CDR3 comprises 15 residues. From germline, CDR1 is SSHAT and CDR2 FNYEAQ (reference sequence). Deletions cut 4 bases from V and 5 bases from J, with 17 bases between. In DNA, the CDR3 is TGTGCCAGCAGCTCCGACAGAGGGAAGGGGGAGACCCAGTACTTC. Translating gives CASSSDRGKGETQYF.

V gene TRBV20-1 combines with J gene TRBJ2-5; TRBD2 is a possible D gene (6 bases). CDR3 length: 12 residues. Trimming took off 7 bases at V and 1 base at J, with 10 bases between the two ends. The germline gives CDR1 DFQATT, CDR2 SNEGSKA (reference sequence). The CDR3 bases are TGCAGTGGAGGGACTCCCCAAGAGACCCAGTACTTC. As protein: CSGGTPQETQYF.

The chain couples TRBV7-2 to TRBJ2-1, with D uncertain. Looked up from germline, CDR1 is SGHTA and CDR2 is FQGNSA. Trimming took 5 bases from V and 1 from J, leaving 18 bases between them. The CDR3 has 17 amino acids. CDR3 sequence reads: CASSPTWPDLSYNEQFF. CDR3 bases: TGTGCCAGCAGCCCGACCTGGCCAGACCTATCCTACAATGAGCAGTTCTTC.

This clonotype showed up just a few times. The chain carries TRBV7-9 and TRBJ2-7; 9 bases match TRBD1. Germline V gene lookup returns CDR1 SEHNR and CDR2 FQNEAQ (reference sequence). V gave up 4 bases and J gave up 4 bases; unmatched junction bases: 8. The CDR3 has 15 residues. The CDR3 loop is CASSSDRGVRYEQYF. The DNA for the CDR3 is TGTGCCAGCAGCTCTGACAGGGGGGTTCGGTACGAGCAGTACTTC.

This clonotype was counted only a few times. This rearrangement joins TRBV29-1 to TRBJ2-7; D is ambiguous. CDR1 is SQVTM and CDR2 is ANQGSEA in the germline V gene. V gave up 2 bases and J gave up 9 bases, with 17 bases separating them. The CDR3 spans 13 residues. In nucleotides, the CDR3 is TGCAGCGTTGAATCAAGGAACCTACGAGTGCAGTACTTC. Its protein product is CSVESRNLRVQYF.

This sequence joins TRBV7-8 and TRBJ1-1; the D is unclear. The V end was cut by 6 bases, the J end by 4 bases, with 12 bases between. CDR3 length: 13 amino acids. Germline V gene data show CDR1 as SGHVS and CDR2 as FQNEAQ. CDR3 sequence: CASRLGVITEAFF. CDR3 coding DNA: TGTGCCAGCAGGCTCGGGGTGATCACTGAAGCTTTCTTT.

In this sample, this clonotype turned up a few times. The J gene is TRBJ2-7, the V gene TRBV2; tentative D call: TRBD1 (6 bases). V was pared by 4 bases and J by 1 base, with 20 bases between. Germline loops: CDR1 SNHLY, CDR2 FYNNEI. This CDR3 spans 17 amino acids. The CDR3 here is CASSVPPGTQKSYEQYF. The CDR3 coding sequence is TGTGCCAGCAGTGTCCCCCCCGGGACACAAAAATCCTACGAGCAGTACTTC. Full variable domain (remainder filled in from reference TRBV2 and TRBJ2-7): EPEVTQTPSHQVTQMGQEVILRCVPISNHLYFYWYRQILGQKVEFLVSFYNNEISEKSEIFDDQFSVERPDGSNFTLKIRSTKLEDSAMYFCASSVPPGTQKSYEQYFGPGTRLTVT.

The chain links TRBV24-1 to TRBJ2-7; D tentatively reads TRBD1 or TRBD2 (5 bases each). V lost 3 bases, J lost 0 bases, and 14 bases lay in between. The CDR3 runs to 16 residues. Germline CDR1 is KGHDR and CDR2 is SFDVKD. This CDR3 reads CATSDKRDGHSYEQYF. DNA of the CDR3: TGTGCCACCAGTGATAAGAGGGACGGCCACTCCTACGAGCAGTACTTC.

V usage is TRBV3-1 and J usage is TRBJ2-7; D is undetermined. CDR3 length: 14 amino acids. Germline CDR1 reads LGHDT; CDR2 reads YNNKEL (reference sequence). V shed 5 bases and J shed 0 bases, with 11 bases lying between them. The CDR3 DNA reads as TGTGCCAGCAGCTTTTCCCCGATCTCCTACGAGCAGTACTTC. This encodes CASSFSPISYEQYF.

The rearrangement joins TRBV7-9 to TRBJ1-5; 9 bases line up with TRBD1. Germline trimming cut 5 bases from V and 4 bases from J; bases unmatched to any gene: 3. The germline V gene encodes CDR1 SEHNR and CDR2 FQNEAQ (reference sequence). The CDR3 consists of 14 residues. In DNA, the CDR3 is TGTGCCAGCAGCCGACAGGGGGAAAATCAGCCCCAGCATTTT. The encoded protein is CASSRQGENQPQHF.

This clonotype was seen only a few times. V is TRBV7-2 and J is TRBJ1-3, with 9 bases that match TRBD1. CDR3 length equals 15 residues. Trimming cost V 0 bases and J 9 bases; bases outside gene matches: 6. Germline assignment: CDR1 SGHTA and CDR2 FQGNSA. CDR3 residues: CASSLAGQGSATIYF. The DNA of the CDR3 is TGTGCCAGCAGCTTAGCGGGACAGGGCTCGGCCACCATATATTTT.

This clonotype appeared a few times. CDR3 in DNA: TGCGCCAGCTCATCCATGAGGGGGGACAGGGGATACAATGAGCAGTTCTTC. The encoded protein is CASSSMRGDRGYNEQFF. This chain connects TRBV5-1 to TRBJ2-1; 10 bases fit TRBD1. The CDR3 is made up of 17 amino acids. The V gene's germline CDR1 is SGHRS and CDR2 YFSETQ. Losses at the gene ends were 7 bases for V and 4 bases for J; bases not matched to a gene: 14.

This chain connects TRBV5-1 to TRBJ2-5; D uncertain. Germline values: CDR1 SGHRS, CDR2 YFSETQ. CDR3 length equals 14 residues. V was shortened by 0 bases and J by 3 bases, with 9 bases between the two germline ends. The chain's CDR3 is CASSLERLEETQYF. CDR3 DNA: TGCGCCAGCAGCTTGGAGAGGTTGGAAGAGACCCAGTACTTC.

This clonotype was detected a few times. The chain uses TRBV6-2 or TRBV6-3 and TRBJ2-1, with D possibly matching TRBD1 (6 bases). The CDR3 sequence is 14 residues long. The ends were cut back, 7 bases at V and 7 bases at J, with 17 bases in the middle. Germline CDR1 is MNHEY and CDR2 is SVGEGT. CDR3 residues: CASTQGLKGNEQFF. In DNA form, the CDR3 reads TGTGCCAGCACCCAGGGGTTAAAAGGTAATGAGCAGTTCTTC.

The chain combines TRBV3-1 with TRBJ2-1, with D hard to call. V shed 2 bases and J shed 6 bases, with 8 bases lying between them. Germline V gene lookup returns CDR1 LGHDT and CDR2 YNNKEL (reference sequence). CDR3 length equals 13 residues. Written as DNA, the CDR3 is TGTGCCAGCAGCCAAAACCTAGGCAATGAGCAGTTCTTC. This encodes CASSQNLGNEQFF.